One and the same sample provided the 13 T cell receptor beta chains below, sequenced in a study of technical replicates of blood from a handful of donors. Method: immunoSEQ multiplex PCR; TCRdb's copy keeps in-frame clones and lacks some. The profile covers some 87,000 clones, with 96% appearing a single time and 0.3% to 0.35% taken by the ten largest. The sequenced sample consisted of T cells isolated from PBMCs. The receptors come from a human donor in good health.

The genes are TRBV14 and TRBJ2-3, with 8 nucleotides matching TRBD2. Unmatched junction bases numbered 7, after V lost 4 bases and J lost 4 bases. The CDR3 sequence is 15 residues long. Germline V CDR1 and CDR2: SGHDN, FVKESK. CDR3 coding DNA: TGTGCCAGCAGCCGCAGCGGGAGAAGAGCAGATACGCAGTATTTT. Protein: CASSRSGRRADTQYF.

V usage is TRBV6-1 and J usage is TRBJ2-1, with TRBD2 matching over 12 bases. The CDR3 extends over 15 amino acids. V dropped 5 bases and J dropped 8; count of bases not matched to a gene: 7. From germline, CDR1 is MNHNS and CDR2 SASEGT. This CDR3 is CASSLTSGRLDEQFF. The CDR3 bases are TGTGCCAGCAGTCTGACTAGCGGGAGACTCGATGAGCAGTTCTTC.

The chain recombines TRBV21-1 with TRBJ1-1; the table names TRBD1, a call not compared with the DNA. TRBV21-1 is marked as a pseudogene. The CDR3 contains 16 residues. The CDR3 is CASSKESAGGLAEAFF. The CDR3 bases are TGTGCCAGCAGCAAAGAATCGGCAGGGGGCTTGGCTGAAGCTTTCTTT.

The chain's CDR3 is CASSVELAGRSTDTQYF. Written as DNA, the CDR3 is TGTGCCAGCAGTGTCGAGCTAGCGGGTCGTAGCACAGATACGCAGTATTTT. V is TRBV2 and J is TRBJ2-3, with 8 bases lining up with TRBD2. The CDR3 runs 17 residues. With V trimmed by 4 bases and J by 0 bases, 9 bases remained unmatched. Germline values: CDR1 SNHLY, CDR2 FYNNEI.

The genes are TRBV6-1 and TRBJ2-7, with D unresolved. CDR1 MNHNS and CDR2 SASEGT come from the germline V gene. CDR3 length: 15 residues. V lost 1 base, J lost 1 base, and 11 bases lay in between. This chain's CDR3 is CASSEGPTTSYEQYF. The CDR3 DNA sequence: TGTGCCAGCAGTGAAGGCCCTACCACTTCCTACGAGCAGTACTTC.

This rearrangement joins TRBV9 to TRBJ1-3; D is undetermined. V gave up 0 bases and J gave up 11 bases, with 15 bases separating them. This CDR3 contains 14 residues. Looked up from germline, CDR1 is SGDLS and CDR2 is YYNGEE. This CDR3 is CASSVVGSESPIYF. The CDR3 nucleotides are TGTGCCAGCAGCGTAGTTGGTTCGGAGAGCCCCATATATTTT.

This clone occurred once. The chain recombines TRBV6-6 with TRBJ1-5; D is undetermined. Trimming took 2 bases from V and 5 from J, leaving 7 bases between them. This CDR3 has 13 residues. Germline V gives CDR1 MNHNY, CDR2 SVGAGI (reference sequence). CDR3 sequence: CASSYQEDQPQHF. CDR3 nucleotide sequence: TGTGCCAGCAGTTACCAGGAGGATCAGCCCCAGCATTTT.

V and J are TRBV5-6 and TRBJ2-6, with D hard to call. This CDR3 region has 14 residues. Trimming pared 2 bases from V and 0 bases from J, leaving 3 bases between. The V gene's germline CDR1 is SGHDT and CDR2 YYEEEE. The CDR3: CASSFLSGANVLTF. In nucleotides, the CDR3 is TGTGCCAGCAGCTTTCTCTCTGGGGCCAACGTCCTGACTTTC. Together with reference TRBV5-6 and TRBJ2-6, the CDR3 gives the full variable domain: DAGVTQSPTHLIKTRGQQVTLRCSPKSGHDTVSWYQQALGQGPQFIFQYYEEEERQRGNFPDRFSGHQFPNYSSELNVNALLLGDSALYLCASSFLSGANVLTFGAGSRLTVL.

V gene TRBV7-8 combines with J gene TRBJ1-5; 9 bases are a match to TRBD1. V lost 5 bases, J lost 5 bases, and 10 bases stayed unmatched. CDR3 size: 16 residues. The germline V gene encodes CDR1 SGHVS and CDR2 FQNEAQ. The CDR3 here is CASSHNGQGLDQPQHF. The CDR3 region has the DNA TGTGCCAGCAGCCATAATGGACAGGGGCTAGATCAGCCCCAGCATTTT.

J is TRBJ2-7 and V is TRBV19; a weak D match, TRBD1 (6 bases). CDR1 LNHDA and CDR2 SQIVND come from the germline V gene (reference sequence). Trimming stripped 3 bases from V and 0 bases from J, with 21 bases between. This CDR3 comprises 18 residues. CDR3 region: CASSIAPTGLDSSYEQYF. The CDR3 nucleotides are TGTGCCAGTAGTATCGCCCCTACAGGGCTGGATAGCTCCTACGAGCAGTACTTC.

This clone was observed a handful of times. The chain carries TRBV9 and TRBJ2-6; weak D call: TRBD1 (5 bases). Trimming took off 0 bases at V and 1 base at J, with 5 bases between the two ends. Germline lookup yields CDR1 SGDLS and CDR2 YYNGEE. CDR3 length: 15 amino acids. The CDR3 DNA reads as TGTGCCAGCAGCGTAGCAGGGTCTGGGGCCAACGTCCTGACTTTC. Protein product: CASSVAGSGANVLTF.

This sequence joins TRBV5-6 and TRBJ2-7, with a possible D match to TRBD1 (6 bases). The CDR3 covers 13 residues. V was cut by 2 bases and J by 6 bases, with 12 bases left in between. Per the germline V gene, CDR1 is SGHDT and CDR2 is YYEEEE. The CDR3 region is CASSFQGRGEQYF. Written as DNA, the CDR3 is TGTGCCAGCAGCTTTCAGGGCAGGGGCGAGCAGTACTTC.

The chain links TRBV29-1 to TRBJ1-2; 7 positions agree with TRBD1. Germline V gene data show CDR1 as SQVTM and CDR2 as ANQGSEA. J was trimmed by 8 bases and V by 2 bases; bases with no gene match: 2. This CDR3 region has 11 residues. The CDR3 spells CSVETGEGYTF. CDR3 sequence (DNA): TGCAGCGTTGAAACAGGGGAAGGCTACACCTTC.